The 10 T cell receptor beta chains reported below all come from one sample, sequenced in a study of T cells after yellow fever vaccination. MiXCR was run by TCRdb on the 5' RACE reads, yielding one entry per CDR3 protein. In the table there are around 400,000 distinct CDR3 sequences, roughly 12% of which are singletons. Here the sequenced sample was PBMCs, taken on the day of the first yellow fever vaccination. These receptor sequences come from a man aged 18-30 years who received the YFV17D yellow fever vaccine.

V usage is TRBV6-1 and J usage is TRBJ1-2, with TRBD1 identical over 8 bases. The CDR3 extends over 13 amino acids. Trimming cost V 8 bases and J 4 bases; bases outside gene matches: 6. The germline V gene encodes CDR1 MNHNS and CDR2 SASEGT. The CDR3 region has the DNA TGTGCCAGCGGCGGACAGGGCCGCTATGGCTACACCTTC. Translation gives CASGGQGRYGYTF.

This clonotype has only a few counts. The chain carries TRBV6-1 and TRBJ2-3; D is unclear. The V end lost 7 bases, the J end lost 1 base, and 15 bases lay between the germline ends. The CDR3 is 15 residues long. Per germline, CDR1 MNHNS and CDR2 SASEGT. CDR3 sequence reads: CASTSQMAGTDTQYF. In DNA, the CDR3 is TGTGCCAGCACCTCCCAGATGGCGGGCACAGATACGCAGTATTTT.

A few counts support this clonotype. The rearrangement joins TRBV14 to TRBJ2-1; 14 nucleotides align to TRBD2. This CDR3 contains 19 residues. Germline CDR1 SGHDN, CDR2 FVKESK. Trimming removed 4 bases from V and 0 bases from J; junction bases left unmatched: 8. The CDR3 loop reads CASSPRGLAGVGSYNEQFF. The CDR3 bases are TGTGCCAGCAGCCCGAGGGGACTAGCGGGGGTCGGCTCCTACAATGAGCAGTTCTTC.

The chain couples TRBV28 to TRBJ1-1; D unclear. This CDR3 region has 11 residues. Germline CDR1 is MDHEN and CDR2 is SYDVKM. The germline V and J ends were trimmed by 7 bases and 6 bases, with 9 bases remaining between them. CDR3 nucleotide sequence: TGTGCCAGCACCGCCGAATCTGAAGCTTTCTTT. It yields the protein CASTAESEAFF. Supplemented by reference TRBV28 and TRBJ1-1, the full variable domain reads DVKVTQSSRYLVKRTGEKVFLECVQDMDHENMFWYRQDPGLGLRLIYFSYDVKMKEKGDIPEGYSVSREKKERFSLILESASTNQTSMYLCASTAESEAFFGQGTRLTVV.

This clonotype occurred a few times. The CDR3 sequence: CASSGVGDSPLHF. CDR3 DNA: TGTGCCAGCAGTGGGGTGGGGGATTCACCCCTCCACTTT. The genes are TRBV2 and TRBJ1-6; a possible D gene is TRBD1 (5 bases). Looked up from germline, CDR1 is SNHLY and CDR2 is FYNNEI. There are 13 residues in the CDR3. Trimming removed 4 bases from V and 8 bases from J, with 9 bases in between.

This clonotype was counted between two and nine times. V gene TRBV28 combines with J gene TRBJ1-2; D is unclear. The germline V gene encodes CDR1 MDHEN and CDR2 SYDVKM. The CDR3 runs 18 residues. Trimming shortened V by 3 bases and J by 2 bases, and 22 bases separated the two germline ends. The CDR3 loop reads CASSFSSSSAGDNYGYTF. The CDR3 DNA reads TGTGCCAGCAGTTTCAGTTCTTCTTCGGCAGGCGACAACTATGGCTACACCTTC.

The rearrangement links TRBV14 to TRBJ1-1, with a weak D call TRBD1 (5 bases). V gave up 1 base and J gave up 1 base, with 10 bases separating them. CDR1 SGHDN and CDR2 FVKESK come from the germline V gene. CDR3 size: 15 residues. CDR3 in DNA: TGTGCCAGCAGCCAAGTGCTGGGGGGGAACACTGAAGCTTTCTTT. Its protein product is CASSQVLGGNTEAFF.

This clonotype has a count of ten or more. V and J are TRBV7-2 and TRBJ2-7; D is ambiguous. Trimming stripped 5 bases from V and 6 bases from J, with 14 bases between. From germline, CDR1 is SGHTA and CDR2 FQGNSA. The CDR3 length is 13 residues. The CDR3 loop is CASSVTEGREQYV. In nucleotides, the CDR3 is TGTGCCAGCAGCGTCACAGAAGGTCGCGAGCAGTACGTC.

This clonotype was observed a few times. The J gene is TRBJ1-2, the V gene TRBV27; 7 bases line up with TRBD1. This CDR3 has 12 residues. Germline V gives CDR1 MNHEY, CDR2 SMNVEV (reference sequence). V shed 7 bases and J 7 bases; nucleotides not matched to a gene: 6. The CDR3 DNA sequence: TGTGCCAGCACTCTCCAGGGGGTTGGCTACACCTTC. It codes for CASTLQGVGYTF.

Only a few counts were recorded for this clonotype. The genes are TRBV18 and TRBJ1-5, with a possible D match to TRBD1 (5 bases). Trimming pared 6 bases from V and 4 bases from J, leaving 10 bases between. Per the germline V gene, CDR1 is KGHSH and CDR2 is LQKENI. This CDR3 is 13 amino acids long. The CDR3 sequence is CASSGDRNQPQHF. In DNA form, the CDR3 reads TGTGCCAGCTCGGGGGATAGGAATCAGCCCCAGCATTTT.